This T cell receptor beta chain was retrieved from a study of T cell responses to AZD1222 COVID-19 vaccine. This CDR3 has 17 residues. Study-level points and caveats: It should be noted that donors were predominantly white British and more often female, and clonal diversity was possibly underestimated.

A note on this clone: Its antigen is not identified.

The method was immunoSEQ multiplex PCR; TCRdb's version includes in-frame clones alone and lacks a portion of them. This sample has more than 150,000 clones, with about 95% found just once. The specimen was peripheral blood, collected on day 0 of AZD1222 vaccination. The chain recombines TRBV21-1 with TRBJ2-4; the DNA was not used to check the table's D call, TRBD2. TRBV21-1 corresponds to a pseudogene. The receptor comes from an adult in good health. Here the CDR3 reads CASSKALFEIAKNIQYF. In DNA form, the CDR3 reads TGTGCCAGCAGCAAAGCGCTTTTCGAGATAGCCAAAAACATTCAGTACTTC.